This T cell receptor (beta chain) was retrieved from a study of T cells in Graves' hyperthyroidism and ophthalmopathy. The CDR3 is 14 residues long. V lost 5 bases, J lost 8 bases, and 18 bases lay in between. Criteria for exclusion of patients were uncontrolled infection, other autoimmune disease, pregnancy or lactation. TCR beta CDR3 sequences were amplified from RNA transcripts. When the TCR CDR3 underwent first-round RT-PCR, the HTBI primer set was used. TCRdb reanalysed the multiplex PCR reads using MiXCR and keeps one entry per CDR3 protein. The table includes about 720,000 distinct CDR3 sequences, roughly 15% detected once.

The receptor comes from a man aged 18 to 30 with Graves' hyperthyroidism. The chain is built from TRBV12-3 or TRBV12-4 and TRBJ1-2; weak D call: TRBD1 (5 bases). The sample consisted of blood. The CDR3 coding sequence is TGTGCCAGCAGTCCCGGGGGGGGTTGGTACGGCTACACCTTC. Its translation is CASSPGGGWYGYTF.